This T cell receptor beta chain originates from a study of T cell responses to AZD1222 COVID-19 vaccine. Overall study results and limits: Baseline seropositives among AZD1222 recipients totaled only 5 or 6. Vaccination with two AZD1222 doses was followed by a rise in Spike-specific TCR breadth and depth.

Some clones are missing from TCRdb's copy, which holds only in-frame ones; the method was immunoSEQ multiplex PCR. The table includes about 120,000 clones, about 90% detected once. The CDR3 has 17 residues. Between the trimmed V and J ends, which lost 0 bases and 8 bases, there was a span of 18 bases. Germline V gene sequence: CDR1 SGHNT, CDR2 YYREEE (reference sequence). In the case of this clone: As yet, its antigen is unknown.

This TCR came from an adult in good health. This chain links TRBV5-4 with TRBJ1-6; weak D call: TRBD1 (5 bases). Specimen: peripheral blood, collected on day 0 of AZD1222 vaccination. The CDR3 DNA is TGTGCCAGCAGCTTGGGGGCCGGTGACAGTCGATATTCACCCCTCCACTTT. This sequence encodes CASSLGAGDSRYSPLHF. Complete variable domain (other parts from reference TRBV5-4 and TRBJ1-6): ETGVTQSPTHLIKTRGQQVTLRCSSQSGHNTVSWYQQALGQGPQFIFQYYREEENGRGNFPPRFSGLQFPNYSSELNVNALELDDSALYLCASSLGAGDSRYSPLHFGNGTRLTVT.